Shown below are 27 T cell receptor beta chains from a single sample sequenced in a study of T cell repertoires in aging, cancer and after chemotherapy. Multiplex touch-down PCR with TRB-A/B primers amplified rearranged V-D-J TRB sequences. TCRdb re-called the multiplex PCR reads through MiXCR, storing one row per CDR3 protein. The profile shows about 5,300 distinct CDR3 sequences, around a quarter of them singletons. Peripheral blood genomic DNA, not sorted cells or RNA, was the template. Sequencing was performed on blood. Every receptor here comes from a human donor with a solid tumor.

With regard to this clonotype: A much larger clone is a single base away; this may be a read error. The rearrangement uses TRBV6-5 and TRBJ1-4; 10 nucleotides match TRBD1. J was trimmed by 13 bases and V by 5 bases; bases with no gene match: 4. The CDR3 extends over 12 amino acids. Germline loops: CDR1 MNHEY, CDR2 SVGAGI. CDR3 nucleotide sequence: TGTGCCAGCAGTCACGGGACAGGGGCACTGTTTTTT. Protein product: CASSHGTGALFF.

This clonotype was seen a few times. This chain joins TRBV6-5 and TRBJ1-4; D remains ambiguous. Germline V gene lookup returns CDR1 MNHEY and CDR2 SVGAGI. CDR3 length: 15 residues. Between the trimmed V and J ends, which lost 7 bases and 6 bases, there was a span of 18 bases. DNA for the CDR3: TGTGCCAGCAATCGAAACGGATATAGCGATGAAAAACTGTTTTTT. Amino acid sequence: CASNRNGYSDEKLFF.

The chain links TRBV5-1 to TRBJ1-2; TRBD1 is a possible D gene (6 bases). CDR1 and CDR2 from the germline V gene are SGHRS and YFSETQ. V was clipped by 3 bases and J by 2 bases, with 14 bases between them. CDR3 size: 15 residues. CDR3 loop: CASSWSGGINYGYTF. DNA of the CDR3: TGCGCCAGCAGCTGGTCGGGGGGCATCAACTATGGCTACACCTTC.

Only one count was recorded for this clonotype. The chain has TRBV7-6 and TRBJ2-1; D gene uncertain. The V and J ends lost 4 bases and 2 bases respectively, with 12 bases between them. Germline CDR1 is SGHVS and CDR2 is FNYEAQ. The CDR3 loop spans 15 amino acids. CDR3 bases: TGTGCCAGCAGCTCAAGTCGTTTAGCCTACAATGAGCAGTTCTTC. It translates to CASSSSRLAYNEQFF.

The sample holds one count of this clonotype. One base away lies a much larger clone, so this may be a sequencing read error. The rearrangement joins TRBV6-5 to TRBJ1-4; D is uncertain. The CDR3 is 15 residues long. CDR1 is MNHEY and CDR2 is SVGAGI in the germline V gene. The CDR3 nucleotides are TGTGCCAGCACCCCTCGGCGGGCAACTAATGAAGAACTGTTTTTT. This gives the protein CASTPRRATNEELFF.

This clonotype has only a few counts. The chain has TRBV20-1 and TRBJ2-7; the D call may be TRBD1 or TRBD2 (5 bases each). The CDR3 extends over 13 amino acids. Germline V lookup: CDR1 DFQATT, CDR2 SNEGSKA (reference sequence). The germline V and J ends were trimmed by 3 bases and 6 bases, with 15 bases remaining between them. In nucleotides, the CDR3 is TGCAGTGCTAGCCGGGACGGACCGGGCGAGCAGTACTTC. Translating gives CSASRDGPGEQYF.

This clonotype appeared a few times. The chain carries TRBV5-1 and TRBJ2-7, with D possibly TRBD2 on 6 matching bases. CDR1 is SGHRS, CDR2 YFSETQ, per germline. This CDR3 comprises 15 residues. V was clipped by 2 bases and J by 2 bases, with 14 bases between them. CDR3 in DNA: TGCGCCAGCAGCTTTTGGAGGGGCCAACCCTACGAGCAGTACTTC. It translates to CASSFWRGQPYEQYF.

This clonotype is classed as medium-sized. This sequence joins TRBV6-1 and TRBJ2-4; D call uncertain. V lost 6 bases to trimming and J lost 5 bases, with 14 bases between them. The germline V gene encodes CDR1 MNHNS and CDR2 SASEGT. CDR3 length: 14 residues. The DNA for the CDR3 is TGTGCCAGCAGCCACCTGGGCGGCGAAAACATTCAGTACTTC. Translating gives CASSHLGGENIQYF.

This clonotype is medium-sized (0.01 to 0.1%). The chain combines TRBV27 with TRBJ2-7; 7 bases fit TRBD1. The ends lost 4 bases at V and 3 bases at J; junction bases unmatched: 6. In germline, CDR1 is MNHEY, CDR2 SMNVEV (reference sequence). CDR3 length: 14 residues. In nucleotides, the CDR3 is TGTGCCAGCAGTTCAGACAGGGAACTCTACGAGCAGTACTTC. This codes for CASSSDRELYEQYF.

By its share, this clonotype is medium-sized. The chain recombines TRBV29-1 with TRBJ2-5; D might be TRBD2 (7 bases). CDR3 size: 17 residues. CDR1 is SQVTM and CDR2 is ANQGSEA in the germline V gene. V was clipped by 4 bases and J by 5 bases, with 26 bases between them. CDR3 DNA: TGCAGCGTTGGAGGGGTTGGGGGGGGCTACCCAGATGAGACCCAGTACTTC. Its translation: CSVGGVGGGYPDETQYF.

By share, this clonotype ranks as medium-sized. The CDR3 DNA is TGTGCCAGTAGTGACGGACTTCGTACACCCCTCCACTTT. It is translated as CASSDGLRTPLHF. This chain connects TRBV19 to TRBJ1-6; D uncertain. Germline V gene lookup returns CDR1 LNHDA and CDR2 SQIVND (reference sequence). Trimming took off 5 bases at V and 11 bases at J, with 13 bases between the two ends. The CDR3 is 13 amino acids.

V gene TRBV5-5 combines with J gene TRBJ1-3; D gene ambiguous. Germline CDR1 SGHKS, CDR2 YYEKEE (reference sequence). CDR3 length: 16 amino acids. Trimming took off 1 base at V and 0 bases at J, with 11 bases between the two ends. The DNA of the CDR3 is TGTGCCAGCAGCTTGAAGAACAGACCCTCTGGAAACACCATATATTTT. This codes for CASSLKNRPSGNTIYF.

A word on this clonotype: Being one base from a much bigger clone, this may be a read error. Written as DNA, the CDR3 is TGTGCCAGCAGTTTGTCAGGGTTCATCTACGAGCAGTACTTC. Translated, it gives CASSLSGFIYEQYF. V and J are TRBV27 and TRBJ2-7, with a possible D match to TRBD1 (5 bases). The CDR3 totals 14 residues. The germline V gene has CDR1 MNHEY and CDR2 SMNVEV (reference sequence). The ends were cut back, 3 bases at V and 3 bases at J, with 12 bases in the middle.

The genes are TRBV11-1 and TRBJ2-5, with unresolved D. V lost 1 base, J lost 4 bases, and 10 bases lay in between. The CDR3 runs to 14 residues. Germline-derived CDR1 and CDR2 are SGHAT and FQDESV (reference sequence). CDR3 nucleotide sequence: TGTGCCAGCAGCTTAGGAACCCTCGTAGAGACCCAGTACTTC. This gives the protein CASSLGTLVETQYF.

A few counts support this clonotype. The chain joins TRBV12-3 or TRBV12-4 to TRBJ1-5; 10 bases are a match to TRBD1. The CDR3 length is 17 residues. The junction had 9 bases not matched to a gene; V was cut back by 5 bases and J by 2 bases. The chain's CDR3 is CASSKMTGGRGNQPQHF. The CDR3 DNA reads TGTGCCAGCAGTAAAATGACAGGGGGCCGGGGCAATCAGCCCCAGCATTTT.

This rearrangement joins TRBV28 to TRBJ1-4; possibly TRBD1 for D (5 bases). The V gene lost 2 bases and the J gene lost 4 bases, with 11 bases spanning the gap. The CDR3 is 15 amino acids. Per germline, CDR1 MDHEN and CDR2 SYDVKM. The CDR3 sequence: CASSLGDGGNEKLFF. DNA for the CDR3: TGTGCCAGCAGTTTAGGGGACGGCGGTAATGAAAAACTGTTTTTT.

This clonotype was counted a few times. The chain carries TRBV24-1 and TRBJ1-2; a possible D gene is TRBD1 (6 bases). Germline V gene lookup returns CDR1 KGHDR and CDR2 SFDVKD. The CDR3 consists of 17 residues. V gave up 4 bases and J gave up 2 bases, with 19 bases separating them. CDR3 residues: CATSDSWTEAGNYGYTF. DNA of the CDR3: TGTGCCACCAGTGACTCCTGGACAGAGGCAGGAAACTATGGCTACACCTTC.

By frequency in the sample, this clonotype is medium-sized (0.01 to 0.1%). CDR3 residues: CASSLVSGSRYEQFF. CDR3 sequence (DNA): TGTGCCAGCAGCTTAGTTAGCGGGAGTAGGTATGAGCAGTTCTTC. The V gene is TRBV13, the J gene TRBJ2-1; 9 bases map to TRBD2. The V and J ends lost 1 base and 8 bases, in that order; junction bases with no gene match: 6. The CDR3 is 15 residues long. Per germline, CDR1 PRHDT and CDR2 FYEKMQ (reference sequence).

In this sample, this clonotype is medium-sized. The genes are TRBV5-6 and TRBJ2-1, with 10 bases aligning to TRBD2. Germline CDR1 and CDR2: SGHDT and YYEEEE. The CDR3 is made up of 15 amino acids. J lost 8 bases, V lost 4 bases, and 9 bases had no gene match. CDR3 DNA sequence: TGTGCCAGCAGCGCACGACTAGCGGGTACTTATGAGCAGTTCTTC. This sequence encodes CASSARLAGTYEQFF.

As concerns this clonotype: Sequence at one end of the junction differs from germline and may be a read error. The chain uses TRBV28 and TRBJ2-7; D is perhaps TRBD2 (5 bases). Germline V gives CDR1 MDHEN, CDR2 SYDVKM. This CDR3 contains 16 residues. CDR3 residues: CARSSFSSWNSYEQYF. The CDR3 DNA reads as TGTGCCAGAAGTTCCTTTTCTAGCTGGAACTCCTACGAGCAGTACTTC.

This clonotype is labeled medium-sized. The CDR3 coding sequence is TGTGCCAGCAGAGGACAGGGGAAGGGTCAGCCCCAGCATTTT. Its translation: CASRGQGKGQPQHF. The genes are TRBV6-1 and TRBJ1-5; 9 bases are a match to TRBD1. Germline loops: CDR1 MNHNS, CDR2 SASEGT. V lost 6 bases to trimming and J lost 6 bases; unmatched junction nucleotides: 6. The CDR3 length is 14 residues.

This clonotype is medium-sized. The chain has TRBV19 and TRBJ2-1, with TRBD2 matching over 9 bases. The CDR3 spans 14 residues. Germline trimming cut 3 bases from V and 9 bases from J; bases unmatched to any gene: 6. The germline CDR1 and CDR2 sequences are LNHDA and SQIVND (reference sequence). CDR3 sequence: CASSIAGGPSEQFF. The CDR3 nucleotides are TGTGCCAGTAGTATCGCGGGAGGGCCGTCTGAGCAGTTCTTC.

The V and J genes are TRBV20-1 and TRBJ2-1; D remains ambiguous. This CDR3 comprises 11 residues. Per germline, CDR1 DFQATT and CDR2 SNEGSKA (reference sequence). CDR3 sequence reads: CSVGRLPEQFF. CDR3 coding DNA: TGCAGCGTCGGCAGGCTGCCTGAGCAGTTCTTC.

This clonotype is medium-sized (0.01 to 0.1%) within its sample. The chain is built from TRBV5-6 and TRBJ2-5, with unresolved D. This CDR3 comprises 15 residues. V lost 2 bases to trimming and J lost 0 bases, with 11 bases between them. CDR1 is SGHDT and CDR2 is YYEEEE in the germline V gene. CDR3 in DNA: TGTGCCAGCAGCTTCTCAGCGAGGAACCAAGAGACCCAGTACTTC. Translated, it gives CASSFSARNQETQYF.

This clonotype is judged medium-sized. The chain couples TRBV6-5 to TRBJ2-1; perhaps D is TRBD1 or TRBD2 (5 bases each). The CDR3 consists of 13 residues. V lost 4 bases and J lost 4, with 8 bases in between. Germline V CDR1 and CDR2: MNHEY, SVGAGI. CDR3 region: CASSFWGYNEQFF. CDR3 DNA sequence: TGTGCCAGCAGTTTCTGGGGGTACAATGAGCAGTTCTTC.

This clonotype is labeled as medium-sized. The chain uses TRBV10-3 and TRBJ1-1; the D is unclear. CDR1 and CDR2 (germline): ENHRY, SYGVKD. V was clipped by 4 bases and J by 1 base, with 4 bases between them. The CDR3 sequence is 12 residues long. The CDR3 spells CAISVQNTEAFF. CDR3 coding DNA: TGTGCCATCAGTGTACAGAACACTGAAGCTTTCTTT.

V gene TRBV20-1 combines with J gene TRBJ1-5; 7 nucleotides align to TRBD1. Germline CDR1 is DFQATT and CDR2 is SNEGSKA (reference sequence). J gave up 2 bases and V 6 bases, and 7 bases lay outside the gene matches. The CDR3 sequence is 14 residues long. The CDR3 protein is CSAWTGQGNQPQHF. The DNA for the CDR3 is TGCAGTGCGTGGACAGGACAGGGCAATCAGCCCCAGCATTTT.